The subject of this entry is one T cell receptor (beta chain). Germline loops: CDR1 SGHTA, CDR2 FQGNSA. With 5 bases clipped from V and 6 bases from J, the junction kept 6 bases outside the gene matches. The CDR3 is made up of 14 amino acids. Measured with immunoSEQ multiplex PCR; TCRdb has only the in-frame clones, and not every one. The table shows a few hundred thousand clones, with roughly 86% occurring only once. The record originates from a study of blood T cell repertoires in COVID-19. This chain joins TRBV7-2 and TRBJ2-3, with 9 bases that match TRBD1. The sample consisted of peripheral blood. This clonotype originated in a woman aged 25-40 years with acute or convalescent COVID-19. The CDR3 DNA follows: TGTGCCAGCAGCCTCGGGACAGGGTGGGATACGCAGTATTTT. Translating it yields CASSLGTGWDTQYF.